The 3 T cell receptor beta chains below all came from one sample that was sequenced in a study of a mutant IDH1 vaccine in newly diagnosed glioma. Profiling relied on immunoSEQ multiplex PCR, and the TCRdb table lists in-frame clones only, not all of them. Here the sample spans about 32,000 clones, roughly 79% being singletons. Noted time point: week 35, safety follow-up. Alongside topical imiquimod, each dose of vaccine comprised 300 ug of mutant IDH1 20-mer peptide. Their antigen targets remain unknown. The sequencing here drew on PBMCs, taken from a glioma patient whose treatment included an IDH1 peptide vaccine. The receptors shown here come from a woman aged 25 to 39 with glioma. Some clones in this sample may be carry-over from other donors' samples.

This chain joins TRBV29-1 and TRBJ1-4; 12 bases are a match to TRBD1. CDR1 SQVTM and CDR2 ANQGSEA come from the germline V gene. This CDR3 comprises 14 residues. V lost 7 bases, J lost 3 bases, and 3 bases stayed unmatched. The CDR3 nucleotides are TGCAGCGGGGGGACAGGGGGCCCTAATGAAAAACTGTTTTTT. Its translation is CSGGTGGPNEKLFF.

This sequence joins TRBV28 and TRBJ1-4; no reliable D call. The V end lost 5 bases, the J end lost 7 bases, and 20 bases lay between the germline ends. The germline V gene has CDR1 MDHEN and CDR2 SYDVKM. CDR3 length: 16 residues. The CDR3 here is CASSPSRGRVSEKLFF. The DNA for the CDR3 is TGTGCCAGCAGTCCCTCGCGGGGAAGGGTTAGTGAAAAACTGTTTTTT.

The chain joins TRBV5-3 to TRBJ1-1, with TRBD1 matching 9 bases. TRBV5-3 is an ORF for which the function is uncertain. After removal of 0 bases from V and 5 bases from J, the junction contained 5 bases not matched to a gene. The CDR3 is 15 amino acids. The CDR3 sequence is CARSLDRGPRTEAFF. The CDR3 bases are TGTGCCAGAAGCTTGGACAGGGGGCCGCGGACTGAAGCTTTCTTT.